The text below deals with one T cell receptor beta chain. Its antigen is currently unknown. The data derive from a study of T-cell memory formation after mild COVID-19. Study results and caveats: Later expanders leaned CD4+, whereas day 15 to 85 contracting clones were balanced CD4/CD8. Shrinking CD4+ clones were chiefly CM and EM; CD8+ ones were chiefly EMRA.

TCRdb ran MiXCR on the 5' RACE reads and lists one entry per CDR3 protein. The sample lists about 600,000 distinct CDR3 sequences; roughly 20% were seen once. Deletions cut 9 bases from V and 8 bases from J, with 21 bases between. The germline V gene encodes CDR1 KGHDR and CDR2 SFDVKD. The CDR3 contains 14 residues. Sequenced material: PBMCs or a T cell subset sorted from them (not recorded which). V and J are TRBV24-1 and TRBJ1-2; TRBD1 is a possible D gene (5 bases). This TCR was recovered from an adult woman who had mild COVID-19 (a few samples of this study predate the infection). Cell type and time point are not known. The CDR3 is CATGGVNPGDGYTF. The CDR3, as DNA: TGTGCCACCGGGGGGGTGAATCCCGGCGACGGCTACACCTTC.